What follows are 4 T cell receptor beta chains derived from one specimen sequenced in a study of T cell repertoires in ileal Crohn's disease. Sequenced by immunoSEQ multiplex PCR; TCRdb stores in-frame clones only, minus some. The sample has over 12,000 clones; about 82% are singletons. The sample consisted of ileal tissue. The receptor set was obtained from an adult with Crohn's disease.

This clone was counted a single time. This chain joins TRBV14 and TRBJ1-3; a possible D gene is TRBD1 (6 bases). The CDR3 spans 16 residues. The V gene's germline CDR1 is SGHDN and CDR2 FVKESK. The V end was cut by 5 bases, the J end by 4 bases, with 18 bases between. CDR3 region: CASSGTGFNSGNTIYF. Here the CDR3 DNA reads TGTGCCAGCAGCGGAACAGGGTTCAACTCCGGAAACACCATATATTTT.

This rearrangement joins TRBV6-1 to TRBJ1-2; 7 nucleotides line up with TRBD1. Germline V lookup: CDR1 MNHNS, CDR2 SASEGT. The CDR3 totals 15 residues. Losses at the gene ends were 5 bases for V and 4 bases for J; bases not matched to a gene: 10. In DNA form, the CDR3 reads TGTGCCAGCAGTTCCGGGACAGCTCTCAGCTATGGCTACACCTTC. This gives the protein CASSSGTALSYGYTF.

The chain couples TRBV27 to TRBJ2-2, with 13 bases aligning to TRBD2. The ends lost 5 bases at V and 4 bases at J; junction bases unmatched: 7. CDR1 MNHEY and CDR2 SMNVEV come from the germline V gene (reference sequence). The CDR3 totals 17 residues. The CDR3 spells CASSPRTSGRGTGELFF. CDR3 bases: TGTGCCAGCAGTCCTCGGACTAGCGGGAGAGGCACCGGGGAGCTGTTTTTT.

V gene TRBV30 combines with J gene TRBJ2-2; D is unresolved. V was cut by 0 bases and J by 6 bases, with 14 bases left in between. The V gene's germline CDR1 is GTSNPN and CDR2 SVGIG (reference sequence). The CDR3 loop spans 15 amino acids. DNA of the CDR3: TGTGCCTGGAGTGTACGCGACTCTCTCGCCGGGGAGCTGTTTTTT. The encoded protein is CAWSVRDSLAGELFF.